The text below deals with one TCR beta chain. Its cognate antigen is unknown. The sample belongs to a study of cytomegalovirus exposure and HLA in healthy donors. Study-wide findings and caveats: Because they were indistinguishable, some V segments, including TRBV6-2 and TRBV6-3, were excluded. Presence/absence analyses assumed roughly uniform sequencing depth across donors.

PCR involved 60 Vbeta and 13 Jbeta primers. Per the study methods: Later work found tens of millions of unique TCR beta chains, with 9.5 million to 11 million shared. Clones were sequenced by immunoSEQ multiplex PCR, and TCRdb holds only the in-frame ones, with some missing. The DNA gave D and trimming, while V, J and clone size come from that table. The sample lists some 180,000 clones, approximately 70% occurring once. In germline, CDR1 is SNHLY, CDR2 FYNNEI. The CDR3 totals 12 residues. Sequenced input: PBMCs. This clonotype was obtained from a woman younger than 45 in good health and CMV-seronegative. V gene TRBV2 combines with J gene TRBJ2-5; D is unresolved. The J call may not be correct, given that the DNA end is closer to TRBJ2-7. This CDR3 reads CASTPTSYEQYF. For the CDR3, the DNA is TGTGCCAGCACCCCGACATCTTACGAGCAGTACTTC.